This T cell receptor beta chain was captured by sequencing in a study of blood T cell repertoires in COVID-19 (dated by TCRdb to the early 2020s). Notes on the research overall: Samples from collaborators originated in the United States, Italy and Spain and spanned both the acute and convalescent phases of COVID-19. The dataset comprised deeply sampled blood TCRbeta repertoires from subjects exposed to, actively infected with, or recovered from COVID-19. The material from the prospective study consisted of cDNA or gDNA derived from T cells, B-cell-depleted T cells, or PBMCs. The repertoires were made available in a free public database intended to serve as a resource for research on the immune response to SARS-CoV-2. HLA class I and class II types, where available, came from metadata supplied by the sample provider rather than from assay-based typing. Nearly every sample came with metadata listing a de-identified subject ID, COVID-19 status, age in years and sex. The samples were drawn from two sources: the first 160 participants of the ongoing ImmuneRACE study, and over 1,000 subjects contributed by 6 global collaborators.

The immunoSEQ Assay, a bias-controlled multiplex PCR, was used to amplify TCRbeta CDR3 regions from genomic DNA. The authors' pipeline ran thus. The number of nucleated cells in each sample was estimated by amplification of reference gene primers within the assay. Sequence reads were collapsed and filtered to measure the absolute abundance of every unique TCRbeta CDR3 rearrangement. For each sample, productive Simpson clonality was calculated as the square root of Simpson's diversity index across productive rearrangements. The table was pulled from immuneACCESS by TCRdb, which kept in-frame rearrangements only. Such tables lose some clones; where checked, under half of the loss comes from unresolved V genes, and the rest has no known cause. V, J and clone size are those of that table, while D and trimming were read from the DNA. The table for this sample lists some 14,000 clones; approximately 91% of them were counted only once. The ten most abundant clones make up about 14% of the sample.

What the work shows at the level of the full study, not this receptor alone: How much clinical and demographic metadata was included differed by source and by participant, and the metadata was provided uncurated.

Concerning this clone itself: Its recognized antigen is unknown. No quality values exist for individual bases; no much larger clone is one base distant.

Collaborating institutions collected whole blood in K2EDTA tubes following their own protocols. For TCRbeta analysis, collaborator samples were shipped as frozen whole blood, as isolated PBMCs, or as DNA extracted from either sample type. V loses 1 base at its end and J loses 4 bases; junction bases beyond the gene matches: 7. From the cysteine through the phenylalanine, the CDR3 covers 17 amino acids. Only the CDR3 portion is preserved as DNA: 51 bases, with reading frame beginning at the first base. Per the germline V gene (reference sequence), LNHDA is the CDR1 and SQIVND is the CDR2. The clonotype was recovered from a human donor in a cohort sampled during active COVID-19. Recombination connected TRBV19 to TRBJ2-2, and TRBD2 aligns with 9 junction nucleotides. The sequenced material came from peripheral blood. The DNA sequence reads TGTGCCAGTAGTATAGGGGCTAGCGGGGCTATCACCGGGGAGCTGTTTTTT. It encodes CASSIGASGAITGELFF.